These T cell receptor beta chains were read from a single sample in a study of T-cell reconstitution after alpha-beta-depleted transplantation in children. In TCRdb, the PCR reads were re-called with MiXCR into one record per CDR3 protein. The profile covers around 300,000 distinct CDR3 sequences, with 10% appearing a single time and around 7.5% taken by the ten largest. Sequencing was performed on PBMCs, taken before TCRalphabeta/CD19-depleted stem cell transplant. These receptors originate from a boy under two years old with acute myeloid leukemia, due to receive a stem cell transplant. Both conserved end residues are part of each CDR3. The D gene is left open where the match is weak. Part of the rows lack a size; the others show once, few, many or a class for expanded clones.

clone_size: many
d_call: .
j_call: TRBJ2-7
v_call: TRBV5-1
cdr3_aa: CASSLGAGTYEQYF
cdr3_nt: TGCGCCAGCAGCTTGGGGGCAGGGACCTACGAGCAGTACTTC

clone_size: few
d_call: .
j_call: TRBJ1-2
v_call: TRBV12-3/TRBV12-4
cdr3_aa: CASSPIRQFNYGYTF
cdr3_nt: TGTGCCAGCAGTCCGATTCGACAGTTTAACTATGGCTACACCTTC

clone_size: .
d_call: TRBD2
j_call: TRBJ2-7
v_call: TRBV3-1
cdr3_aa: CASSQETLAGAYEQYF
cdr3_nt: TGTGCCAGCAGCCAAGAAACGCTAGCGGGGGCGTACGAGCAGTACTTC

clone_size: many
d_call: TRBD2
j_call: TRBJ2-1
v_call: TRBV7-9
cdr3_aa: CASSSTSGSGGWHEQFF
cdr3_nt: TGTGCCAGCAGCTCCACTAGCGGGTCCGGTGGTTGGCATGAGCAGTTCTTC

clone_size: many
d_call: .
j_call: TRBJ2-2
v_call: TRBV12-3/TRBV12-4
cdr3_aa: CASSPTGLHLAGELFF
cdr3_nt: TGTGCCAGCAGTCCAACAGGGCTTCACCTTGCCGGGGAGCTGTTTTTT

clone_size: many
d_call: .
j_call: TRBJ2-2
v_call: TRBV18
cdr3_aa: CASSGQSNTGELFF
cdr3_nt: TGTGCCAGCTCGGGACAATCGAACACCGGGGAGCTGTTTTTT

clone_size: many
d_call: .
j_call: TRBJ2-1
v_call: TRBV11-3
cdr3_aa: CASSRRALAFEQFF
cdr3_nt: TGTGCCAGCAGCCGTAGAGCACTAGCTTTTGAGCAGTTCTTC

clone_size: few
d_call: .
j_call: TRBJ2-7
v_call: TRBV7-2
cdr3_aa: CASSLMGGQYF
cdr3_nt: TGTGCCAGCAGCTTAATGGGCGGGCAGTACTTC

clone_size: .
d_call: TRBD1
j_call: TRBJ2-7
v_call: TRBV7-8
cdr3_aa: CASSQQVTGGYGQYF
cdr3_nt: TGTGCCAGCAGCCAGCAGGTGACAGGGGGCTACGGGCAGTACTTC

clone_size: many
d_call: .
j_call: TRBJ2-3
v_call: TRBV28
cdr3_aa: CASNNQGGGYTDTQYF
cdr3_nt: TGTGCCAGCAACAACCAGGGCGGAGGATACACAGATACGCAGTATTTT

clone_size: .
d_call: TRBD1
j_call: TRBJ2-7
v_call: TRBV6-1
cdr3_aa: CASSGGPGQGSYEQYF
cdr3_nt: TGTGCCAGCAGTGGGGGGCCGGGACAGGGATCCTACGAGCAGTACTTC

clone_size: few
d_call: .
j_call: TRBJ2-2
v_call: TRBV11-2
cdr3_aa: CASSDRSGFPSTYTGELFF
cdr3_nt: TGTGCCAGCAGCGACAGGTCAGGATTTCCATCAACTTACACCGGGGAGCTGTTTTTT

clone_size: .
d_call: .
j_call: TRBJ2-2
v_call: TRBV28
cdr3_aa: CASTRPIAGELFF
cdr3_nt: TGTGCAAGCACCAGACCGATCGCCGGGGAGCTGTTTTTT

clone_size: few
d_call: TRBD1
j_call: TRBJ2-1
v_call: TRBV6-1
cdr3_aa: CASSGGQAAYNEQFF
cdr3_nt: TGTGCCAGCAGTGGTGGACAGGCCGCCTACAATGAGCAGTTCTTC

clone_size: many
d_call: TRBD2
j_call: TRBJ2-3
v_call: TRBV5-1
cdr3_aa: CASSLTLAGADTQYF
cdr3_nt: TGCGCCAGCAGCTTGACTCTAGCGGGCGCAGATACGCAGTATTTT

clone_size: many
d_call: .
j_call: TRBJ2-7
v_call: TRBV20-1
cdr3_aa: CSARDWGSYEQYF
cdr3_nt: TGCAGTGCTAGAGATTGGGGTTCCTACGAGCAGTACTTC

clone_size: .
d_call: TRBD2
j_call: TRBJ2-5
v_call: TRBV7-9
cdr3_aa: CASSLVAGGVGETQYF
cdr3_nt: TGTGCCAGCAGCTTAGTGGCCGGGGGGGTCGGAGAGACCCAGTACTTC

clone_size: few
d_call: TRBD2
j_call: TRBJ2-1
v_call: TRBV4-2
cdr3_aa: CASSHHAASGVEQFF
cdr3_nt: TGTGCCAGCAGCCACCACGCGGCTAGCGGGGTGGAGCAGTTCTTC

clone_size: .
d_call: .
j_call: TRBJ2-3
v_call: TRBV7-2
cdr3_aa: CASSLRGITDTQYF
cdr3_nt: TGTGCCAGCAGCCTAAGGGGGATCACAGATACGCAGTATTTT

clone_size: many
d_call: TRBD1
j_call: TRBJ2-5
v_call: TRBV11-2
cdr3_aa: CASSWMTGGETQYF
cdr3_nt: TGTGCCAGCAGCTGGATGACAGGGGGTGAGACCCAGTACTTC

clone_size: many
d_call: .
j_call: TRBJ2-4
v_call: TRBV10-3
cdr3_aa: CAISESIREGVKNIQYF
cdr3_nt: TGTGCCATCAGTGAGTCGATCAGGGAAGGGGTCAAAAACATTCAGTACTTC

clone_size: many
d_call: .
j_call: TRBJ1-3
v_call: TRBV28
cdr3_aa: CASTPSLGSNSGNTIYF
cdr3_nt: TGTGCCAGCACCCCATCATTAGGGTCGAATTCTGGAAACACCATATATTTT

clone_size: .
d_call: .
j_call: TRBJ1-4
v_call: TRBV25-1
cdr3_aa: CASSDRTATNEKLFF
cdr3_nt: TGTGCCAGCAGTGATAGGACAGCAACTAATGAAAAACTGTTTTTT

clone_size: many
d_call: TRBD2
j_call: TRBJ2-3
v_call: TRBV12-3/TRBV12-4
cdr3_aa: CASSRDYVLTDTQYF
cdr3_nt: TGTGCCAGCAGCCGGGACTACGTCCTCACAGATACGCAGTATTTT

clone_size: .
d_call: .
j_call: TRBJ2-1
v_call: TRBV6-1
cdr3_aa: CASKGPKDSARSYNEQFF
cdr3_nt: TGTGCCAGCAAAGGCCCCAAGGACTCGGCTCGCTCCTACAATGAGCAGTTCTTC

clone_size: many
d_call: TRBD1
j_call: TRBJ1-2
v_call: TRBV7-9
cdr3_aa: CASSLQGASYGYTF
cdr3_nt: TGTGCCAGCAGCCTACAGGGGGCGTCCTATGGCTACACCTTC

clone_size: few
d_call: TRBD2
j_call: TRBJ2-7
v_call: TRBV20-1
cdr3_aa: CSARDGRGGYEQYF
cdr3_nt: TGCAGTGCTAGAGATGGGCGGGGGGGGTACGAGCAGTACTTC

clone_size: many
d_call: TRBD1
j_call: TRBJ1-2
v_call: TRBV10-3
cdr3_aa: CAISRTGLDGYTF
cdr3_nt: TGTGCCATCAGTAGGACAGGGTTGGATGGCTACACCTTC

clone_size: many
d_call: .
j_call: TRBJ1-3
v_call: TRBV29-1
cdr3_aa: CSVGHSSGNTIYF
cdr3_nt: TGCAGCGTTGGGCATTCCTCTGGAAACACCATATATTTT

clone_size: many
d_call: .
j_call: TRBJ2-1
v_call: TRBV12-3/TRBV12-4
cdr3_aa: CATGHTQGNNEQFF
cdr3_nt: TGTGCCACCGGGCACACCCAGGGGAACAATGAGCAGTTCTTC

clone_size: .
d_call: TRBD1
j_call: TRBJ2-7
v_call: TRBV20-1
cdr3_aa: CSASWRQGTGEQYF
cdr3_nt: TGCAGTGCTAGTTGGCGACAGGGAACGGGCGAGCAGTACTTC

clone_size: .
d_call: .
j_call: TRBJ2-1
v_call: TRBV9
cdr3_aa: CASSPDQGSYNEQFF
cdr3_nt: TGTGCCAGCAGCCCCGACCAGGGCTCCTACAATGAGCAGTTCTTC

clone_size: many
d_call: .
j_call: TRBJ2-3
v_call: TRBV7-3
cdr3_aa: CASSPNGGAWEDTQYF
cdr3_nt: TGTGCCAGCAGCCCAAATGGCGGGGCCTGGGAAGATACGCAGTATTTT

clone_size: many
d_call: .
j_call: TRBJ2-2
v_call: TRBV15
cdr3_aa: CATSRDLSSRSNTGELFF
cdr3_nt: TGTGCCACCAGCAGAGATTTGTCAAGCAGGTCGAACACCGGGGAGCTGTTTTTT

clone_size: many
d_call: TRBD2
j_call: TRBJ2-3
v_call: TRBV20-1
cdr3_aa: CSARRYSGRATDTQYF
cdr3_nt: TGCAGTGCTAGGCGGTATAGCGGGAGGGCTACAGATACGCAGTATTTT

clone_size: many
d_call: TRBD2
j_call: TRBJ2-7
v_call: TRBV20-1
cdr3_aa: CSASRRGSSYEQYF
cdr3_nt: TGCAGTGCTAGTAGGCGGGGGAGCTCCTACGAGCAGTACTTC

clone_size: few
d_call: .
j_call: TRBJ2-1
v_call: TRBV3-1
cdr3_aa: CASSRGKNEQFF
cdr3_nt: TGTGCCAGCAGCCGTGGGAAAAATGAGCAGTTCTTC

clone_size: few
d_call: .
j_call: TRBJ2-1
v_call: TRBV5-5
cdr3_aa: CASISPDSSYNEQFF
cdr3_nt: TGTGCCAGCATCTCCCCGGACAGCTCCTACAATGAGCAGTTCTTC

clone_size: many
d_call: .
j_call: TRBJ2-7
v_call: TRBV12-3/TRBV12-4
cdr3_aa: CASRPPAWTDGDEQYF
cdr3_nt: TGTGCCAGCAGGCCCCCCGCTTGGACAGACGGGGACGAGCAGTACTTC

clone_size: few
d_call: TRBD1
j_call: TRBJ2-7
v_call: TRBV7-9
cdr3_aa: CASSGPGTGAYEQYF
cdr3_nt: TGTGCCAGCAGCGGTCCAGGGACAGGGGCCTACGAGCAGTACTTC